These 16 T cell receptor beta chains were sequenced from one sample in a study of cytomegalovirus exposure and HLA in healthy donors. PCR used 60 Vbeta primers and 13 Jbeta primers. Method: immunoSEQ multiplex PCR; TCRdb's copy keeps in-frame clones and lacks some. The table shows about 190,000 clones, with about 81% occurring only once. The specimen sequenced was PBMCs. These receptors all stem from a man younger than 45 in good health and CMV-seropositive.

In nucleotides, the CDR3 is TGTGCCAGCAGCTTAACCGGACAGGGCGGGCTCGAGCAGTACTTC. The encoded protein is CASSLTGQGGLEQYF. V and J are TRBV7-9 and TRBJ2-7; 8 nucleotides align to TRBD1. The CDR3 extends over 15 amino acids. Germline CDR1 is SEHNR and CDR2 is FQNEAQ (reference sequence). The V and J ends lost 2 bases and 6 bases, in that order; junction bases with no gene match: 9.

This clone is a singleton in its sample. This chain joins TRBV6-5 and TRBJ1-2, with D perhaps TRBD1 (5 bases). The CDR3 covers 13 residues. Germline V gene lookup returns CDR1 MNHEY and CDR2 SVGAGI. The V gene lost 5 bases and the J gene lost 8 bases, with 15 bases spanning the gap. The CDR3 nucleotides read TGTGCCAGCAGTCAGGGCCAGCCGTGGGGCTACACCTTC. Protein sequence: CASSQGQPWGYTF.

V gene TRBV11-1 combines with J gene TRBJ1-1; D not certain. Germline lookup yields CDR1 SGHAT and CDR2 FQDESV (reference sequence). The CDR3 contains 15 residues. Trimming removed 1 base from V and 6 bases from J, with 15 bases in between. DNA for the CDR3: TGTGCCAGCAGCTTAGTGAGGGTTGCAGGTCCTGAAGCTTTCTTT. Protein sequence: CASSLVRVAGPEAFF.

The chain's CDR3 is CAWRRSGVYEQYF. The CDR3, as DNA: TGTGCCTGGAGACGTTCAGGGGTCTACGAGCAGTACTTC. This chain connects TRBV30 to TRBJ2-5; D possibly corresponds to TRBD1 (6 bases). With the DNA end fitting TRBJ2-7 better, the J assignment may be wrong. The germline gives CDR1 GTSNPN, CDR2 SVGIG (reference sequence). This CDR3 has 13 amino acids.

This sequence joins TRBV4-2 and TRBJ2-7, with 9 bases that match TRBD1. CDR3 length: 14 residues. From germline, CDR1 is LGHNA and CDR2 YNFKEQ. The junction had 3 bases not matched to a gene; V was cut back by 3 bases and J by 3 bases. The CDR3 is CASSQRQGDYEQYF. The CDR3, as DNA: TGTGCCAGCAGCCAGAGACAGGGGGACTACGAGCAGTACTTC.

The rearrangement uses TRBV7-2 and TRBJ2-5; D might be TRBD1 (5 bases). The length of the CDR3 is 13 residues. Trimming pared 1 base from V and 3 bases from J, leaving 6 bases between. Germline V gene lookup returns CDR1 SGHTA and CDR2 FQGNSA. The CDR3 region has the DNA TGTGCCAGCAGCTTAGGGACAAAAGAGACCCAGTACTTC. Translating it yields CASSLGTKETQYF.

V and J are TRBV23-1 and TRBJ1-2, with 11 bases aligning to TRBD1. TRBV23-1 is flagged as an ORF with uncertain function. Trimming took 6 bases from V and 2 from J; bases not matched to a gene: 2. CDR3 length: 14 residues. The CDR3 protein is CASRDRGRNYGYTF. CDR3 bases: TGCGCCAGCAGGGACAGGGGGCGAAACTATGGCTACACCTTC.

This chain's CDR3 is CASRTSGGGYNEQFF. CDR3 nucleotides: TGTGCCAGCAGGACTAGCGGTGGGGGTTACAATGAGCAGTTCTTC. The chain has TRBV2 and TRBJ2-1, with 9 bases aligning to TRBD2. In germline, CDR1 is SNHLY, CDR2 FYNNEI. V dropped 6 bases and J dropped 4; count of bases not matched to a gene: 7. CDR3 size: 15 residues. The whole variable domain, remainder taken from reference TRBV2 and TRBJ2-1, is EPEVTQTPSHQVTQMGQEVILRCVPISNHLYFYWYRQILGQKVEFLVSFYNNEISEKSEIFDDQFSVERPDGSNFTLKIRSTKLEDSAMYFCASRTSGGGYNEQFFGPGTRLTVL.

This sequence joins TRBV28 and TRBJ1-2; 12 bases match TRBD1. CDR3 length: 14 amino acids. V was pared by 5 bases and J by 5 bases, with 3 bases of the junction left unmatched. Germline V lookup: CDR1 MDHEN, CDR2 SYDVKM. The CDR3: CASSPGQGAYGYTF. The CDR3 nucleotides are TGTGCCAGCAGTCCGGGACAGGGGGCGTATGGCTACACCTTC.

This chain connects TRBV11-1 to TRBJ2-3; the D is unclear. CDR1 and CDR2 (germline): SGHAT, FQDESV (reference sequence). The CDR3 has 13 amino acids. With 5 bases removed from V and 5 bases from J, the gap between germline ends came to 11 bases. CDR3 nucleotides: TGTGCCAGCAGCCCCCGAGAAGTAGATACGCAGTATTTT. This translates into CASSPREVDTQYF.

The gene calls are TRBV19 and TRBJ1-1, with 8 bases aligning to TRBD1. The CDR3 consists of 15 residues. The junction had 7 bases not matched to a gene; V was cut back by 5 bases and J by 2 bases. The germline CDR1 and CDR2 sequences are LNHDA and SQIVND (reference sequence). The CDR3: CASSLQGAHNTEAFF. The DNA of the CDR3 is TGTGCCAGTAGTCTCCAGGGGGCACACAACACTGAAGCTTTCTTT.

This clone has only a few counts. Other DNA sequences in the same sample also yield this CDR3. This chain joins TRBV6-5 and TRBJ2-7; maybe TRBD1 (6 bases). From germline, CDR1 is MNHEY and CDR2 SVGAGI. The V end lost 0 bases, the J end lost 0 bases, and 9 bases lay between the germline ends. This CDR3 has 15 amino acids. CDR3 sequence: CASSYSLDSSYEQYF. Here the CDR3 DNA reads TGTGCCAGCAGTTACTCCCTGGACAGCTCCTACGAGCAGTACTTC.

J is TRBJ2-5 and V is TRBV27; 9 bases align to TRBD2. The CDR3 has 16 residues. Losses at the gene ends were 2 bases for V and 5 bases for J; bases not matched to a gene: 9. Germline assignment: CDR1 MNHEY and CDR2 SMNVEV (reference sequence). In DNA form, the CDR3 reads TGTGCCAGCAGTTTAGGGCGCGGGAGGGTAGGGGAGACCCAGTACTTC. This translates into CASSLGRGRVGETQYF.

This clone occurred once. The J gene is TRBJ2-7, the V gene TRBV6-5; TRBD2 aligns across 10 bases. This CDR3 has 16 residues. V lost 0 bases and J lost 2; bases outside the gene matches: 4. Per the germline V gene, CDR1 is MNHEY and CDR2 is SVGAGI. The CDR3 DNA reads as TGTGCCAGCAGTTACTCAGGAGCGGGAGGGACCTACGAGCAGTACTTC. As protein: CASSYSGAGGTYEQYF.

This clone was seen only a few times. The chain joins TRBV7-3 to TRBJ1-1, with D possibly matching TRBD1 (6 bases). The germline CDR1 and CDR2 sequences are SGHTA and FQGTGA. This CDR3 contains 15 residues. V lost 6 bases, J lost 7 bases, and 21 bases lay in between. The CDR3 coding sequence is TGTGCCAGCAGTCCAAGGGAGACAGGCCTTTATGAAGCTTTCTTT. As protein: CASSPRETGLYEAFF. Combining the CDR3 with reference TRBV7-3 and TRBJ1-1 gives the whole variable domain GAGVSQTPSNKVTEKGKYVELRCDPISGHTALYWYRQSLGQGPEFLIYFQGTGAADDSGLPNDRFFAVRPEGSVSTLKIQRTERGDSAVYLCASSPRETGLYEAFFGQGTRLTVV.

V is TRBV12-5 and J is TRBJ2-7; D uncertain. This CDR3 is built from 14 residues. Deletions cut 8 bases from V and 0 bases from J, with 14 bases between. Germline V gives CDR1 LGHNT, CDR2 FRNRAP. CDR3 region: CASSPPVRSYEQYF. The CDR3 DNA follows: TGTGCTAGTAGCCCTCCGGTTCGCTCCTACGAGCAGTACTTC.